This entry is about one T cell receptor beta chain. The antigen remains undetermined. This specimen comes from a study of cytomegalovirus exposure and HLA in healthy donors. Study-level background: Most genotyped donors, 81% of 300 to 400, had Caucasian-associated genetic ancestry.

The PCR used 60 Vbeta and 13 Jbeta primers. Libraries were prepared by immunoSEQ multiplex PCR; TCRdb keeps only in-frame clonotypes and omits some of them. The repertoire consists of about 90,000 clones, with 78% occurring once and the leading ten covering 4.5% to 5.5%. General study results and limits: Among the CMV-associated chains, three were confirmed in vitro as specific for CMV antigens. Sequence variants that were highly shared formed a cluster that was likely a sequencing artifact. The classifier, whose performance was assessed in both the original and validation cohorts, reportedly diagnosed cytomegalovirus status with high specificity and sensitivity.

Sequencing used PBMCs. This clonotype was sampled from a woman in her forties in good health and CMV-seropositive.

For the CDR3, the DNA is TGTGCCAGCAGCGGGATGGACAGCTCCTACGAGCAGTACTTC. The encoded protein is CASSGMDSSYEQYF. The V call is TRBV9, the J call TRBJ2-7, with a possible D match to TRBD1 (6 bases). The CDR3 consists of 14 residues. The V gene's germline CDR1 is SGDLS and CDR2 YYNGEE. Trimming stripped 3 bases from V and 0 bases from J, with 10 bases between. The whole variable domain, remainder taken from reference TRBV9 and TRBJ2-7, is DSGVTQTPKHLITATGQRVTLRCSPRSGDLSVYWYQQSLDQGLQFLIQYYNGEERAKGNILERFSAQQFPDLHSELNLSSLELGDSALYFCASSGMDSSYEQYFGPGTRLTVT.